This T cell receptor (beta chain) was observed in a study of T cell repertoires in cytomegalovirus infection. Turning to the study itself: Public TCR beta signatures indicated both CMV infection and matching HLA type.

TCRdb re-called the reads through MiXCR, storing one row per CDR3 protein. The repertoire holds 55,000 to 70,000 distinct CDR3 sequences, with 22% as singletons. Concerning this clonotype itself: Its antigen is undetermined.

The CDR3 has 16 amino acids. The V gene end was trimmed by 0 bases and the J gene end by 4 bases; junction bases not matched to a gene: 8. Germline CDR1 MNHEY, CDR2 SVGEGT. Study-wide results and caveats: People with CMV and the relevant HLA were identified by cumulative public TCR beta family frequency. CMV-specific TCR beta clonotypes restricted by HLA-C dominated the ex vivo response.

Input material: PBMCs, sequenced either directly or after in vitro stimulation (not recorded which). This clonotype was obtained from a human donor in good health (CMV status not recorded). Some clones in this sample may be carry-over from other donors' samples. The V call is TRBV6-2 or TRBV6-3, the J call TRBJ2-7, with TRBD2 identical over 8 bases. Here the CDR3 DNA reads TGTGCCAGCAGTTACTCGGAAAGCGGGAGCCTATACGAGCAGTACGTC. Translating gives CASSYSESGSLYEQYV.